Presented here are 17 T cell receptor beta chains from one specimen sequenced in a study of blood T cell repertoires in COVID-19. Method: immunoSEQ multiplex PCR; TCRdb's copy keeps in-frame clones and lacks some. Of approximately 86,000 clones listed, 89% are singletons. Specimen: peripheral blood. Receptors were obtained from a man aged 50 to 60 with acute or convalescent COVID-19.

The chain carries TRBV11-1 and TRBJ1-1; D perhaps matches TRBD1 (5 bases). V gave up 4 bases and J gave up 3 bases, with 9 bases separating them. Germline V gene sequence: CDR1 SGHAT, CDR2 FQDESV (reference sequence). This CDR3 is 13 amino acids long. The CDR3 DNA follows: TGTGCCAGCAGCTCGCTGGGGCACACTGAAGCTTTCTTT. This gives the protein CASSSLGHTEAFF.

This clone has a handful of counts. In the same sample, other DNA sequences code for this CDR3. This sequence joins TRBV5-4 and TRBJ1-2, with 7 bases identical to TRBD1. The CDR3 has 13 residues. Germline loops: CDR1 SGHNT, CDR2 YYREEE (reference sequence). V shed 5 bases and J 4 bases; nucleotides not matched to a gene: 5. This CDR3 is CASSITGVYGYTF. In nucleotides, the CDR3 is TGTGCCAGCAGTATCACAGGGGTCTATGGCTACACCTTC.

This chain connects TRBV2 to TRBJ1-5; tentatively, D is TRBD1 (5 bases). The germline V gene encodes CDR1 SNHLY and CDR2 FYNNEI. The ends were cut back, 7 bases at V and 1 base at J, with 8 bases in the middle. This CDR3 spans 13 amino acids. The CDR3 region is CASTRQSNQPQHF. CDR3 coding DNA: TGTGCCAGCACTAGACAGAGCAATCAGCCCCAGCATTTT.

V gene TRBV3-1 (or the pseudogene TRBV3-2) combines with J gene TRBJ2-5; 8 nucleotides agree with TRBD2. Germline V CDR1 and CDR2: LGHDT, YNNKEL (reference sequence). The V segment lost 3 bases and the J segment 1 base; nucleotides outside the gene matches: 10. The CDR3 is 17 amino acids. In DNA form, the CDR3 reads TGTGCCAGCAGCCATTACGCGATAAGCGGGGGCCAAGAGACCCAGTACTTC. Its translation is CASSHYAISGGQETQYF.

The chain is built from TRBV11-2 and TRBJ1-4; D might be TRBD1 (6 bases). CDR3 length: 15 residues. Deletions cut 3 bases from V and 5 bases from J, with 13 bases between. Germline V CDR1 and CDR2: SGHAT, FQNNGV. CDR3 in DNA: TGTGCCAGCAGCTTTTTGGGGACACAGAATGAAAAACTGTTTTTT. Its protein product is CASSFLGTQNEKLFF. The variable domain in full, completed from reference TRBV11-2 and TRBJ1-4, reads EAGVAQSPRYKIIEKRQSVAFWCNPISGHATLYWYQQILGQGPKLLIQFQNNGVVDDSQLPKDRFSAERLKGVDSTLKIQPAKLEDSAVYLCASSFLGTQNEKLFFGSGTQLSVL.

This clone was counted a few times. This chain connects TRBV2 to TRBJ1-2, with unresolved D. The V end lost 3 bases, the J end lost 5 bases, and 4 bases lay between the germline ends. Per germline, CDR1 SNHLY and CDR2 FYNNEI. The CDR3 spans 11 residues. The CDR3 DNA reads as TGTGCCAGCAGTGATTTATATGGCTACACCTTC. Translated: CASSDLYGYTF.

This chain uses TRBV30 with TRBJ1-2; D call uncertain. V shed 0 bases and J shed 8 bases, with 10 bases lying between them. The germline V gene has CDR1 GTSNPN and CDR2 SVGIG (reference sequence). The CDR3 is 12 residues long. In DNA, the CDR3 is TGTGCCTGGAGTGTCCCGGGAGGGGGCTACACCTTC. It codes for CAWSVPGGGYTF.

V usage is TRBV25-1 and J usage is TRBJ1-2; possibly TRBD1 for D (6 bases). The CDR3 runs to 14 residues. Deletions cut 3 bases from V and 7 bases from J, with 15 bases between. CDR1 MGHDK and CDR2 SYGVNS come from the germline V gene. CDR3 coding DNA: TGTGCCAGCAGTGACACCATCAGGGGATCTGGCTACACCTTC. Protein sequence: CASSDTIRGSGYTF.

The gene calls are TRBV28 and TRBJ1-2; D remains ambiguous. CDR3 length: 12 residues. Germline V gene data show CDR1 as MDHEN and CDR2 as SYDVKM. Trimming stripped 8 bases from V and 3 bases from J, with 10 bases between. The CDR3 sequence is CASQISYYGYTF. DNA for the CDR3: TGTGCCAGCCAGATATCCTACTATGGCTACACCTTC.

The chain couples TRBV5-5 to TRBJ2-1; 11 nucleotides agree with TRBD1. Germline V lookup: CDR1 SGHKS, CDR2 YYEKEE (reference sequence). This CDR3 region has 14 residues. V was clipped by 2 bases and J by 12 bases; unmatched bases: 7. CDR3 amino acids: CASSFTRTGGGQFF. CDR3 nucleotides: TGTGCCAGCAGCTTCACTAGGACAGGGGGCGGGCAGTTCTTC.

This chain connects TRBV11-2 to TRBJ1-6, with 12 bases identical to TRBD1. Germline loops: CDR1 SGHAT, CDR2 FQNNGV. The CDR3 length is 15 residues. The junction had 5 bases not matched to a gene; V was cut back by 4 bases and J by 10 bases. The CDR3 DNA follows: TGTGCCAGCAGCTCGGGACAGGGGGCCTACTCACCCCTCCACTTT. Encoded protein: CASSSGQGAYSPLHF. The whole variable domain, filled in from reference TRBV11-2 and TRBJ1-6, reads EAGVAQSPRYKIIEKRQSVAFWCNPISGHATLYWYQQILGQGPKLLIQFQNNGVVDDSQLPKDRFSAERLKGVDSTLKIQPAKLEDSAVYLCASSSGQGAYSPLHFGNGTRLTVT.

The V gene is TRBV5-1, the J gene TRBJ1-2; TRBD1 matches at 8 bases. Trimming cost V 1 base and J 8 bases; bases outside gene matches: 7. This CDR3 region has 14 residues. The germline V gene encodes CDR1 SGHRS and CDR2 YFSETQ. CDR3 sequence: CASSLSQGAEGYTF. As DNA, the CDR3 is TGCGCCAGCAGCTTGTCCCAGGGGGCGGAAGGCTACACCTTC.

The chain recombines TRBV19 with TRBJ2-5; 10 nucleotides agree with TRBD1. V was pared by 4 bases and J by 3 bases, with 8 bases of the junction left unmatched. There are 16 residues in the CDR3. CDR1 and CDR2 from the germline V gene are LNHDA and SQIVND (reference sequence). The CDR3 coding sequence is TGTGCCAGTAGTAGGCGGCGGGGACAGGGGAAAGAGACCCAGTACTTC. Its translation is CASSRRRGQGKETQYF.

The genes are TRBV4-2 and TRBJ2-6; 9 bases are a match to TRBD1. CDR3 size: 17 residues. Germline trimming cut 2 bases from V and 3 bases from J; bases unmatched to any gene: 5. The V gene's germline CDR1 is LGHNA and CDR2 YNFKEQ. The CDR3 is CASSQWTGAYGANVLTF. The CDR3 nucleotides are TGTGCCAGCAGCCAATGGACAGGGGCATATGGGGCCAACGTCCTGACTTTC.

The chain combines TRBV19 with TRBJ1-1, with a tentative D call TRBD1 (5 bases). The CDR3 has 15 residues. CDR1 LNHDA and CDR2 SQIVND come from the germline V gene (reference sequence). Trimming removed 2 bases from V and 8 bases from J, with 18 bases in between. Here the CDR3 DNA reads TGTGCCAGTAGTATAAAGCCCTACCGCCAGGGAGAAGCTTTCTTT. It is translated as CASSIKPYRQGEAFF.

This clone was recorded a few times. J is TRBJ1-1 and V is TRBV15; unclear D gene. This CDR3 region has 15 residues. The germline V gene encodes CDR1 LNHNV and CDR2 YYDKDF (reference sequence). V lost 1 base and J lost 0, with 9 bases in between. The CDR3 spells CATSRVRAMNTEAFF. CDR3 sequence (DNA): TGTGCCACCAGCAGAGTTCGAGCTATGAACACTGAAGCTTTCTTT.

The chain carries TRBV7-9 and TRBJ1-2; no firm D call. V lost 1 base and J lost 4, with 13 bases in between. The CDR3 spans 15 residues. From germline, CDR1 is SEHNR and CDR2 FQNEAQ (reference sequence). The chain's CDR3 is CASSLDAFGPYGYTF. DNA for the CDR3: TGTGCCAGCAGCTTAGATGCTTTTGGGCCCTATGGCTACACCTTC.